The 2 T cell receptor beta chains below come from one sample, sequenced in a study of somatic mutations in cytotoxic T cells in rheumatoid arthritis. Repertoires were generated with immunoSEQ multiplex PCR, while TCRdb's copy carries only in-frame clones and drops some. The sample yields around 13,000 clones, 75% to 80% seen once. The sequenced material came from CD8+ T cells sorted from blood. These receptors were obtained from an adult with rheumatoid arthritis.

This clone was seen more than once but under ten times. The CDR3 DNA is TGTGCCAGCAGTCAGACAGGGGGACAGAAACTGTTTTTT. It is translated as CASSQTGGQKLFF. The chain recombines TRBV6-5 with TRBJ1-4; the match to TRBD1 covers 9 bases. Looked up from germline, CDR1 is MNHEY and CDR2 is SVGAGI. The V gene end was trimmed by 5 bases and the J gene end by 11 bases; junction bases not matched to a gene: 6. The CDR3 spans 13 residues.

The V gene is TRBV27, the J gene TRBJ2-3; TRBD1 matches at 7 bases. CDR1 is MNHEY and CDR2 is SMNVEV in the germline V gene (reference sequence). There are 15 residues in the CDR3. V was clipped by 2 bases and J by 3 bases; unmatched bases: 5. The CDR3 sequence is CASSLGVRGTDTQYF. The CDR3 nucleotides are TGTGCCAGCAGTTTAGGTGTCAGGGGGACAGATACGCAGTATTTT.